The T cell receptor (beta chain) under discussion was sequenced for a study of cytomegalovirus exposure and HLA in healthy donors. Study-wide results and caveats: A later analysis, which compared TCR beta chains of equal frequency, found the HLA-associated ones more clonally expanded. Association of fewer than 20,000 TCR beta sequences with HLA alleles was found at 0.05 false discovery rate in a later analysis.

V shed 5 bases and J shed 3 bases, with 15 bases lying between them. This CDR3 contains 15 residues. Germline V gene sequence: CDR1 SGHTS, CDR2 YDEGEE. As regards this clone: Its antigen is still unknown.

In the PCR, 60 Vbeta and 13 Jbeta primers were used. Produced via immunoSEQ multiplex PCR; TCRdb's table is partial and in-frame only. This sample carries approximately 120,000 clones, around 77% of them seen once, and the ten largest clones take 9.5% to 12%. The sequencing sample was made of PBMCs. This clonotype was sampled from a man aged 40-49 years in good health and CMV-seropositive. The chain carries TRBV5-8 and TRBJ1-5; TRBD1 is a possible D gene (6 bases). The CDR3 coding sequence is TGTGCCAGCAGAAAAAATAGACAGGACAATCAGCCCCAGCATTTT. The encoded protein is CASRKNRQDNQPQHF. Full variable domain (missing parts from reference TRBV5-8 and TRBJ1-5): EAGVTQSPTHLIKTRGQQATLRCSPISGHTSVYWYQQALGLGLQFLLWYDEGEERNRGNFPPRFSGRQFPNYSSELNVNALELEDSALYLCASRKNRQDNQPQHFGDGTRLSIL.